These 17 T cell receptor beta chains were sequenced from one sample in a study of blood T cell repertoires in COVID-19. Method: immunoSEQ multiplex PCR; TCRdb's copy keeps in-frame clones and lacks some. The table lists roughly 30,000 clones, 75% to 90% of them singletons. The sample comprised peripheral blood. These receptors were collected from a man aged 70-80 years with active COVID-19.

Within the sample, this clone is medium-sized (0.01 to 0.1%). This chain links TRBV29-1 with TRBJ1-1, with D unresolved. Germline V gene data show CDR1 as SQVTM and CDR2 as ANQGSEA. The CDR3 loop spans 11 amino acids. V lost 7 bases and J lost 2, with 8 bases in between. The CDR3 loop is CSARQNTEAFF. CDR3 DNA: TGCAGCGCCCGACAAAACACTGAAGCTTTCTTT.

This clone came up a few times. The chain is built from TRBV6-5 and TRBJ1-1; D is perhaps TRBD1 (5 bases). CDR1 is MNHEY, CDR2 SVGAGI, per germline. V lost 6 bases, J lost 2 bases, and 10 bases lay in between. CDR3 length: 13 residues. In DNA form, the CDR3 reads TGTGCCAGCAGAATGACAGCCAACACTGAAGCTTTCTTT. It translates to CASRMTANTEAFF.

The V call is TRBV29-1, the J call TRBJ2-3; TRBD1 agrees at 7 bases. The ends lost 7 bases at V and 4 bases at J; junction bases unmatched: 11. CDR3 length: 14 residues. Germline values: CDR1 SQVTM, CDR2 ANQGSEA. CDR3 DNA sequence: TGCAGCGCCGGACAGGCACGACCCGCAGATACGCAGTATTTT. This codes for CSAGQARPADTQYF.

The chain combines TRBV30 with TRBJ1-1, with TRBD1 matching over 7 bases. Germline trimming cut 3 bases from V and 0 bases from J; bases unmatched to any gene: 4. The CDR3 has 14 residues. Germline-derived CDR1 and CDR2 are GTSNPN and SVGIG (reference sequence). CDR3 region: CAWSRTGMNTEAFF. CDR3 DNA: TGTGCCTGGAGCCGGACAGGAATGAACACTGAAGCTTTCTTT. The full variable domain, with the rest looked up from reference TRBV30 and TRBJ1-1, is SQTIHQWPATLVQPVGSPLSLECTVEGTSNPNLYWYRQAAGRGLQLLFYSVGIGQISSEVPQNLSASRPQDRQFILSSKKLLLSDSGFYLCAWSRTGMNTEAFFGQGTRLTVV.

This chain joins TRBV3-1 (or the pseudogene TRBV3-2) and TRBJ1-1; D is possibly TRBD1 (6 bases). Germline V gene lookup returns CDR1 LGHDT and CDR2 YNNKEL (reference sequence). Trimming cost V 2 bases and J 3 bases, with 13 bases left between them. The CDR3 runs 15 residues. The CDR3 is CASSQPGESDTEAFF. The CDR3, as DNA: TGTGCCAGCAGCCAACCAGGGGAATCGGACACTGAAGCTTTCTTT.

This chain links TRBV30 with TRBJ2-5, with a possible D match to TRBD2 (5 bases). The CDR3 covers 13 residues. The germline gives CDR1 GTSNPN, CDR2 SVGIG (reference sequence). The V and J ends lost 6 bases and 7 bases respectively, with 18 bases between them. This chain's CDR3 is CACTPEGRRTQYF. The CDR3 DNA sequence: TGTGCCTGCACTCCCGAGGGCAGGCGGACCCAGTACTTC.

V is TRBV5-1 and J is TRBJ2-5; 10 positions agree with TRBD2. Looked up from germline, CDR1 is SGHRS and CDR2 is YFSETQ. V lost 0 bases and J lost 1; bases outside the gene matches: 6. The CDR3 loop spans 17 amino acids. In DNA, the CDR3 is TGCGCCAGCAGCTTGGAGGGAAAGCGGGGGGGCCAAGAGACCCAGTACTTC. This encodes CASSLEGKRGGQETQYF.

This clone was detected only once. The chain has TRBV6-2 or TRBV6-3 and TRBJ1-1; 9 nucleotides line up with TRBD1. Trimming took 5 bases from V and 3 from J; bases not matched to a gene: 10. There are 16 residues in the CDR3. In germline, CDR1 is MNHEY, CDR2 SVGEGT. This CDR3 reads CASSGGQGVRDTEAFF. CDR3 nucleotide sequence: TGTGCCAGCAGTGGGGGACAGGGAGTGAGGGACACTGAAGCTTTCTTT.

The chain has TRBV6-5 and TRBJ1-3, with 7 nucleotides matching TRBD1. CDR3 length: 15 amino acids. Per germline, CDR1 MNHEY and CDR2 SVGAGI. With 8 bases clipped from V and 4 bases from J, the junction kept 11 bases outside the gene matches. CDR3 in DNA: TGTGCCAGCCAGGAGGTGCAGGGGGGAGGAAACACCATATATTTT. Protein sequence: CASQEVQGGGNTIYF.

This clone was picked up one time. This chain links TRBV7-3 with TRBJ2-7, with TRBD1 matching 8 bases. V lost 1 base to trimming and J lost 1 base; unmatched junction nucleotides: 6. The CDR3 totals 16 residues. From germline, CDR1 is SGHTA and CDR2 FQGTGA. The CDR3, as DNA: TGTGCCAGCAGCTTAAATCCCACAGGGGGTTCCTACGAGCAGTACTTC. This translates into CASSLNPTGGSYEQYF.

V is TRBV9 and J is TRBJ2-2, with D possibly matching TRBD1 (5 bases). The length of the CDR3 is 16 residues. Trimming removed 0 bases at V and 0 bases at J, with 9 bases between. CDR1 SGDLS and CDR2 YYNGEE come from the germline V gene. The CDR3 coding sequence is TGTGCCAGCAGCGTAGGGTCCAGGGCGAACACCGGGGAGCTGTTTTTT. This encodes CASSVGSRANTGELFF.

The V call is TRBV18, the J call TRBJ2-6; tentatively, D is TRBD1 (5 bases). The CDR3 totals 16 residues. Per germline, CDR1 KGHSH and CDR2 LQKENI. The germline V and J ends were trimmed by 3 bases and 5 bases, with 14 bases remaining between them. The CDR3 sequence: CASSPDQGLRANVLTF. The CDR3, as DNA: TGTGCCAGCTCACCCGACCAGGGCCTAAGGGCCAACGTCCTGACTTTC.

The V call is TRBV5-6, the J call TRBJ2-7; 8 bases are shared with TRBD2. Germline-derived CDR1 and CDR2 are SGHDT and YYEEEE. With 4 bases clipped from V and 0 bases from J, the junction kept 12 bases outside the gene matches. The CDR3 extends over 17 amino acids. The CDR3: CASSPLAQRGPSYEQYF. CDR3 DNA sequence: TGTGCCAGCAGCCCCCTCGCTCAGCGGGGGCCCTCCTACGAGCAGTACTTC.

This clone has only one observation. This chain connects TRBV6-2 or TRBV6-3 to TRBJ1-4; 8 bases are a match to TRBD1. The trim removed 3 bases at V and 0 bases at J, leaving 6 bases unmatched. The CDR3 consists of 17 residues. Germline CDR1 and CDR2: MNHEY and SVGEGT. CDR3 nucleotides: TGTGCCAGCAGTTATGGACAGGGACGGTCAACTAATGAAAAACTGTTTTTT. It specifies CASSYGQGRSTNEKLFF.

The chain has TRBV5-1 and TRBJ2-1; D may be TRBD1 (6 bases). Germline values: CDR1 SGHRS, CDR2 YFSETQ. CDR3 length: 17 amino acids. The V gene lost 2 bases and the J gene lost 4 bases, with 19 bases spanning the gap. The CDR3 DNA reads TGCGCCAGCAGCTTCAGCGTGACGCACGGACAGTACAATGAGCAGTTCTTC. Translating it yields CASSFSVTHGQYNEQFF. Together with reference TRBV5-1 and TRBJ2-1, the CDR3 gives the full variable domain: KAGVTQTPRYLIKTRGQQVTLSCSPISGHRSVSWYQQTPGQGLQFLFEYFSETQRNKGNFPGRFSGRQFSNSRSEMNVSTLELGDSALYLCASSFSVTHGQYNEQFFGPGTRLTVL.

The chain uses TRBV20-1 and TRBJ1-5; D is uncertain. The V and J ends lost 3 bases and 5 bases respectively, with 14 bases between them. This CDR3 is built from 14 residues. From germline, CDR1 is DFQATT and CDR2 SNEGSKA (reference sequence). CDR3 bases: TGCAGTGCTAGTTGGCAGGTGGTTGATCAGCCCCAGCATTTT. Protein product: CSASWQVVDQPQHF.

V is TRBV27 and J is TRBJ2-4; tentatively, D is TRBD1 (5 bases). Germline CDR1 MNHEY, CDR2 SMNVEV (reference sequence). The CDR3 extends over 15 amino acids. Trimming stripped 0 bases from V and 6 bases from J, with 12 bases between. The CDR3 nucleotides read TGTGCCAGCAGTTTATCGTGGGCAGGGCGAAACATTCAGTACTTC. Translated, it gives CASSLSWAGRNIQYF.